This entry lists 27 T cell receptor beta chains sequenced from one sample in a study of CD8+ T cells in alopecia areata. Following RNA extraction, reverse transcription yielded cDNA that acted as the sequencing template. The assay was immunoSEQ multiplex PCR, and TCRdb's table has in-frame clones only and misses some. In total the sample includes roughly 260,000 clones, none of them seen once. A sort of pooled cutaneous lymph node cells used CD4, CD8alpha, NKG2D, NKG2ACE and other stains. The sequenced sample was CD4+ T cells sorted from a lymph node. The receptor source for this set is a C3H/HeJ mouse with alopecia areata. This line is of MHC haplotype H2-k.

Details on this clone: Any gene name here is a mouse gene name. The missing CDR3 end, 4 residues past where the read stops, is filled in from the germline J gene. The chain links TRBV31 to TRBJ2-5, with D perhaps matching TRBD2 (6 bases). The V end was cut by 0 bases, the J end by 1 base, with 8 bases between. This CDR3 contains 14 residues. The germline CDR1 and CDR2 sequences are GKSSPN and SITVG. The covered CDR3 bases are TGTGCCTGGAGTCTAGCTGGGGACCAAGAC. Translating it yields CAWSLAGDQD. The whole CDR3 region reads CAWSLAGDQDTQYF.

This clone was seen a few times. The listed genes are named as in mouse. The missing CDR3 end, 4 residues past where the read stops, is filled in from the germline J gene. The V and J genes are TRBV19 and TRBJ1-1; 8 nucleotides agree with TRBD1. The J segment lost 4 bases and the V segment lost 1 base, leaving 6 bases of the junction unmatched. The CDR3 extends over 15 amino acids. Germline CDR1 and CDR2: FNHDT and SITEND (reference sequence). The sequenced CDR3 bases are TGTGCCAGCAGTATACCAGGGGGCTCTAGCACA. It translates to CASSIPGGSST. The whole CDR3 reads CASSIPGGSSTEVFF.

This clone has a handful of counts. Here the gene names and germline are mouse. The sequenced fragment ends 3 residues before the CDR3 boundary, so the rest is inferred from the germline J gene. Other nucleotide sequences in the sample specify the same CDR3. The gene calls are TRBV13-3 and TRBJ1-6, with TRBD1 as a possible D gene (6 bases). TRBJ1-6 is assigned to the ORF class and has an uncertain function. This CDR3 comprises 12 residues. The germline V gene has CDR1 NNHDY and CDR2 SYVADS. Trimming shortened V by 3 bases and J by 11 bases, and 9 bases separated the two germline ends. Incomplete CDR3 DNA: TGTGCCAGCAGTGGGGGGGGCCCGCCC. Translation: CASSGGGPP. The entire CDR3 protein reads CASSGGGPPLYF.

Only a few counts were recorded for this clone. Mouse gene names apply. The sequenced fragment ends 4 residues before the CDR3 boundary, so the rest is inferred from the germline J gene. This chain joins TRBV1 and TRBJ2-5; weak D call: TRBD1 (5 bases). Trimming pared 1 base from V and 0 bases from J, leaving 5 bases between. The CDR3 is 14 residues long. Per germline, CDR1 NSQYPW and CDR2 LRSPGD (reference sequence). The CDR3: CTCSAAGNQDTQYF. The CDR3 bases that were read are TGCACCTGCAGTGCAGCAGGGAACCAAGAC.

This clone turned up a few times. Gene labels here are mouse ones. Read data end 4 residues before the CDR3 end; the end is taken from the germline J gene. The chain recombines TRBV13-2 with TRBJ2-7, with 12 bases fitting TRBD1. Germline values: CDR1 NNHNN, CDR2 SYGAGS (reference sequence). The CDR3 totals 14 residues. Incomplete CDR3 DNA: TGTGCCAGCGGTGGGGACAGGGGGCGGTAT. Protein product: CASGGDRGRY. The CDR3 reads in full as CASGGDRGRYEQYF.

The sample holds a few counts of this clone. Gene and germline names: mouse. The chain's CDR3 is CASGETGAEQFF. Partial CDR3 DNA: TGTGCCAGCGGTGAGACTGGGGCT. The V and J genes are TRBV13-2 and TRBJ2-1, with 7 bases aligning to TRBD2. The DNA ends 4 residues before the CDR3 does, and the rest of the CDR3 is filled in from the germline J gene. Germline CDR1 is NNHNN and CDR2 is SYGAGS (reference sequence). The CDR3 is 12 residues long.

On this clone itself: Gene and germline names: mouse. The CDR3 end falls 4 residues outside the read, so it is completed with the germline J gene. The J gene is TRBJ1-2, the V gene TRBV13-2, with TRBD1 as a possible D gene (6 bases). V lost 0 bases and J lost 0, with 9 bases in between. Germline CDR1 NNHNN, CDR2 SYGAGS (reference sequence). The CDR3 loop spans 15 amino acids. The sequenced part of the CDR3 DNA is TGTGCCAGCGGTGATGAGGCAGGGGCAAACTCC. Its translation: CASGDEAGANS. From start to end, the CDR3 is CASGDEAGANSDYTF.

With regard to this clone: Here the gene names and germline are mouse. The sequence runs out 4 residues before the end of the CDR3; the remainder is reconstructed from the germline J gene. This chain uses TRBV1 with TRBJ2-2, with D perhaps TRBD1 (6 bases). The CDR3 consists of 17 residues. V was shortened by 0 bases and J by 0 bases, with 11 bases between the two germline ends. Germline CDR1 and CDR2: NSQYPW and LRSPGD (reference sequence). CDR3 in amino acids: CTCSADPGQPNTGQLYF. CDR3 bases read: TGCACCTGCAGTGCAGATCCCGGACAGCCAAACACCGGG. Together with reference TRBV1 and TRBJ2-2, the CDR3 gives the full variable domain: VTLLEQNPRWRLVPRGQAVNLRCILKNSQYPWMSWYQQDLQKQLQWLFTLRSPGDKEVKSLPGADYLATRVTDTELRLQVANMSQGRTLYCTCSADPGQPNTGQLYFGEGSKLTVL.

The table lists this clone with a few counts. Gene names denote mouse genes. Read data end 4 residues before the CDR3 end; the end is taken from the germline J gene. Other DNA sequences in this sample translate to the same CDR3. This chain joins TRBV31 and TRBJ1-2; 9 bases map to TRBD1. The CDR3 sequence is 14 residues long. CDR1 is GKSSPN, CDR2 SITVG, per germline. The V gene end was trimmed by 1 base and the J gene end by 2 bases; junction bases not matched to a gene: 2. Partial CDR3 DNA: TGTGCCTGGAGTCCCGACAGGGGGAACTCC. This codes for CAWSPDRGNS. The CDR3 reads in full as CAWSPDRGNSDYTF.

As for this clone: Each gene name is a mouse one. The observed sequence ends 4 residues before the CDR3 terminus, with the missing tail filled in from the germline J gene. V usage is TRBV4 and J usage is TRBJ2-2; TRBD2 matches 9 bases. Germline CDR1 LGHDT, CDR2 YNNKQL (reference sequence). The CDR3 totals 16 residues. Trimming cost V 3 bases and J 1 base; bases outside gene matches: 3. The part of the CDR3 DNA that was read is TGTGCCAGCAGCTACCCGGGACTGGGAAACACCGGG. The encoded protein is CASSYPGLGNTG. The whole CDR3 protein reads CASSYPGLGNTGQLYF.

A remark on this clone: Gene names follow the mouse nomenclature. The CDR3 end lies 4 residues beyond the end of the read and is filled in from the germline J gene. V gene TRBV13-1 combines with J gene TRBJ2-4, with no clear D. This CDR3 has 17 amino acids. Per germline, CDR1 NSHNY and CDR2 SYGAGN. V gave up 0 bases and J gave up 0 bases, with 14 bases separating them. The CDR3 loop is CASSDAWVSSSQNTLYF. The sequenced CDR3 bases are TGTGCCAGCAGTGATGCGTGGGTGTCATCTAGTCAAAAC.

Comment on this clone: Mouse names are used for the genes. The read stops 4 residues short of the end of the CDR3; the missing end is completed from the germline J gene. The J gene is TRBJ1-2, the V gene TRBV29; 9 positions agree with TRBD1. The V segment lost 5 bases and the J segment 4 bases; nucleotides outside the gene matches: 5. This CDR3 comprises 14 residues. Germline V gives CDR1 MSHET, CDR2 SYDVDS. The CDR3 region is CASSPGQGFSDYTF. CDR3 bases read: TGTGCTAGCAGTCCCGGACAGGGGTTCTCC.

Remarks on this clone: All gene names here are mouse names. Read sequence stops 3 residues before the CDR3 end, and the germline J gene provides the missing end. The chain combines TRBV5 with TRBJ1-6; a weak D match, TRBD1 (5 bases). TRBJ1-6 is given ORF status, its function remaining uncertain. Germline CDR1 reads LGHNA; CDR2 reads YNLKQL (reference sequence). The length of the CDR3 is 17 residues. The V end lost 4 bases, the J end lost 0 bases, and 13 bases lay between the germline ends. This CDR3 is CASSPGQGNSYNSPLYF. CDR3 bases read: TGTGCCAGCAGCCCCGGCCAGGGAAATTCCTATAATTCGCCC.

This clone was counted between two and nine times. The genes are named according to mouse. The missing CDR3 end, 4 residues past where the read stops, is filled in from the germline J gene. Other DNA sequences from this sample encode an identical CDR3 as well. The chain joins TRBV14 to TRBJ2-5; TRBD2 might be the D (6 bases). Germline V gives CDR1 SGHDT, CDR2 FRDEAV. This CDR3 has 14 amino acids. Trimming cost V 2 bases and J 1 base, with 8 bases left between them. CDR3 protein: CASSLGGDQDTQYF. The sequenced CDR3 bases are TGTGCCAGCAGTTTGGGGGGTGACCAAGAC. Based on the CDR3 plus reference TRBV14 and TRBJ2-5, the full variable domain is EAGVTQSPRYAVLQEGQAVSFWCDPISGHDTLYWYQQPRDQGPQLLVYFRDEAVIDNSQLPSDRFSAVRPKGTNSTLKIQSAKQGDTATYLCASSLGGDQDTQYFGPGTRLLVL.

A word on this clone: Any gene name here is a mouse gene name. The CDR3 end lies 4 residues beyond the end of the read and is filled in from the germline J gene. The rearrangement uses TRBV19 and TRBJ2-2, with D tentatively TRBD1 (5 bases). CDR1 and CDR2 (germline): FNHDT, SITEND (reference sequence). CDR3 size: 15 residues. The V gene lost 4 bases and the J gene lost 2 bases, with 12 bases spanning the gap. The DNA read from the CDR3 is TGTGCCAGCAGTCCCCGACAGATTAACACCGGG. As protein: CASSPRQINTG. The entire CDR3 protein is CASSPRQINTGQLYF.

This clone was seen only a few times. Mouse names are used for the genes. Read coverage stops 4 residues before the CDR3 terminus; the germline J gene supplies the remainder. This rearrangement joins TRBV13-1 to TRBJ2-1, with a tentative D call TRBD2 (7 bases). With 0 bases removed from V and 0 bases from J, the gap between germline ends came to 10 bases. Germline V gene lookup returns CDR1 NSHNY and CDR2 SYGAGN. The CDR3 has 16 residues. CDR3 DNA (partial): TGTGCCAGCAGTGATGAAGGGGGGGGTAACTATGCT. This translates into CASSDEGGGNYA. The full CDR3 protein is CASSDEGGGNYAEQFF.

Only a few counts were recorded for this clone. The genes are named according to mouse. The read comes to an end 4 residues before the CDR3 does, leaving the germline J gene to fill in the end. J is TRBJ1-2 and V is TRBV13-3, with 10 bases that match TRBD1. Per germline, CDR1 NNHDY and CDR2 SYVADS. This CDR3 has 15 residues. CDR3 bases read: TGTGCCAGCAGTGGACAGGGGGCGCGAGACGCC. Its protein product is CASSGQGARDA. The entire CDR3 protein is CASSGQGARDADYTF.

This clone has a handful of counts. The genes are named according to mouse. The read falls 4 residues short of the CDR3 end, and the missing part is taken from the germline J gene. This chain joins TRBV13-3 and TRBJ2-2; D remains ambiguous. This CDR3 contains 14 residues. Germline V lookup: CDR1 NNHDY, CDR2 SYVADS. V lost 1 base and J 0 bases, leaving 4 bases between the germline ends. CDR3 bases read: TGTGCCAGCAGTGATCATCCAAACACCGGG. This translates into CASSDHPNTG. The complete CDR3 protein is CASSDHPNTGQLYF. Based on the CDR3 plus reference TRBV13-3 and TRBJ2-2, the full variable domain is EAAVTQSPRSKVAVTGGKVTLSCHQTNNHDYMYWYRQDTGHGLRLIHYSYVADSTEKGDIPDGYKASRPSQENFSLILELASLSQTAVYFCASSDHPNTGQLYFGEGSKLTVL.

Comment on this clone: Germline and genes here are mouse. Incomplete CDR3 DNA: TGTGCCTGGAGCCCCTCCGGGACAGGGTTAAAC. Translating gives CAWSPSGTGLN. The CDR3 in full is CAWSPSGTGLNTLYF. This chain links TRBV31 with TRBJ2-4; 9 nucleotides align to TRBD1. The CDR3 extends 4 residues past the end of the read, so its final part is completed from the germline J gene. CDR3 length: 15 amino acids. CDR1 GKSSPN and CDR2 SITVG come from the germline V gene.

This clone was counted only a few times. Gene names refer to mouse genes. The read halts 4 residues ahead of the CDR3 end, with the missing end drawn from the germline J gene. Additional DNA sequences in this sample encode the identical CDR3. The rearrangement joins TRBV5 to TRBJ2-1; 12 bases align to TRBD2. CDR1 is LGHNA, CDR2 YNLKQL, per germline (reference sequence). The CDR3 contains 15 residues. The CDR3 loop is CASSQDRLGGPEQFF. CDR3 bases read: TGTGCCAGCAGCCAAGATAGACTGGGGGGGCCT.

This clone has a handful of counts. A much larger clone lies a single base off, so this may be a read error. Mouse names are used for the genes. The read halts 4 residues ahead of the CDR3 end, with the missing end drawn from the germline J gene. The V call is TRBV5, the J call TRBJ2-1; possible D gene TRBD2, 5 bases. The CDR3 has 13 residues. Germline CDR1 is LGHNA and CDR2 is YNLKQL (reference sequence). Between the trimmed V and J ends, which lost 2 bases and 3 bases, there was a span of 5 bases. CDR3 bases read: TGTGCCAGCAGCCAACTGGGCTATGCT. Amino acids: CASSQLGYA. The whole CDR3 region reads CASSQLGYAEQFF.

This clone was observed a few times. Gene labels here are mouse ones. Read coverage stops 4 residues before the CDR3 terminus; the germline J gene supplies the remainder. The chain is built from TRBV31 and TRBJ2-1, with 9 bases aligning to TRBD1. CDR1 and CDR2 from the germline V gene are GKSSPN and SITVG. CDR3 length: 14 amino acids. The J segment lost 6 bases and the V segment lost 3 bases, leaving 6 bases of the junction unmatched. CDR3 DNA, as far as it was read: TGTGCCTGGAGGGAGGACAGGGGTGTTGCT. Residues: CAWREDRGVA. The entire CDR3 protein is CAWREDRGVAEQFF.

With respect to this clone: Here the gene names and germline are mouse. The sequence runs out 4 residues before the end of the CDR3; the remainder is reconstructed from the germline J gene. The chain joins TRBV1 to TRBJ2-3; 8 bases fit TRBD2. The CDR3 sequence is 16 residues long. V gave up 0 bases and J gave up 3 bases; unmatched junction bases: 5. Germline CDR1 and CDR2: NSQYPW and LRSPGD (reference sequence). The CDR3 reads CTCSADGGGPAETLYF. The sequenced part of the CDR3 DNA is TGCACCTGCAGTGCAGATGGGGGGGGCCCCGCAGAA.

In regard to this clone: Gene names are the mouse ones. The sequenced fragment ends 4 residues before the CDR3 boundary, so the rest is inferred from the germline J gene. The chain has TRBV1 and TRBJ1-1, with no clear D. V shed 3 bases and J shed 1 base, with 12 bases lying between them. Germline CDR1 is NSQYPW and CDR2 is LRSPGD (reference sequence). The CDR3 sequence is 15 residues long. CDR3 loop: CTCSAGWKGNTEVFF. CDR3 bases read: TGCACCTGCAGTGCCGGGTGGAAGGGAAACACA. The complete variable domain, with remaining parts taken from reference TRBV1 and TRBJ1-1, reads VTLLEQNPRWRLVPRGQAVNLRCILKNSQYPWMSWYQQDLQKQLQWLFTLRSPGDKEVKSLPGADYLATRVTDTELRLQVANMSQGRTLYCTCSAGWKGNTEVFFGKGTRLTVV.

Worth noting for this clone: These gene names are mouse names. The CDR3 is cut off 4 residues early in the read; its end comes from the germline J gene. The gene calls are TRBV13-1 and TRBJ2-7; TRBD2 matches at 13 bases. The CDR3 sequence is 16 residues long. Germline V gives CDR1 NSHNY, CDR2 SYGAGN. The CDR3: CASSERRDWGGYEQYF. The covered CDR3 bases are TGTGCCAGCAGTGAACGCCGGGACTGGGGGGGGTAT.

This clone appeared a few times. Gene names and germline match the mouse. The CDR3 is cut off 4 residues early in the read; its end comes from the germline J gene. The chain couples TRBV5 to TRBJ2-1; the match to TRBD2 covers 8 bases. This CDR3 spans 14 amino acids. Germline assignment: CDR1 LGHNA and CDR2 YNLKQL (reference sequence). V dropped 1 base and J dropped 6; count of bases not matched to a gene: 2. The CDR3: CASSQAGGRAEQFF. CDR3 DNA, as far as it was read: TGTGCCAGCAGCCAAGCGGGGGGGCGTGCT.

In the case of this clone: The gene names here belong to mouse. The read falls 4 residues short of the CDR3 end, and the missing part is taken from the germline J gene. This chain uses TRBV13-1 with TRBJ2-1; maybe TRBD2 (6 bases). This CDR3 is built from 13 residues. Trimming pared 3 bases from V and 4 bases from J, leaving 8 bases between. The germline gives CDR1 NSHNY, CDR2 SYGAGN. The DNA read from the CDR3 is TGTGCCAGCAGTGGCGGGACTTATGCT. Amino acid sequence: CASSGGTYA. The entire CDR3 reads CASSGGTYAEQFF.